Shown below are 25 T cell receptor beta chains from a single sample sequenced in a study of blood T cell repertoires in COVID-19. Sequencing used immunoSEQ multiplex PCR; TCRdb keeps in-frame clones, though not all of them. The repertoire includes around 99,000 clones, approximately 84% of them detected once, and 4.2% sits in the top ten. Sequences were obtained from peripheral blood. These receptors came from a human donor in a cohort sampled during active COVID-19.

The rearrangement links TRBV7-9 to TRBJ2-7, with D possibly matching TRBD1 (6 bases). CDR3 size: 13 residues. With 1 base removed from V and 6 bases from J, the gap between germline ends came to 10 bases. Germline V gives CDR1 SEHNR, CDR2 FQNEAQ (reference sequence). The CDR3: CASSLGGPGEQYF. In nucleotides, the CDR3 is TGTGCCAGCAGCTTAGGGGGGCCCGGCGAGCAGTACTTC.

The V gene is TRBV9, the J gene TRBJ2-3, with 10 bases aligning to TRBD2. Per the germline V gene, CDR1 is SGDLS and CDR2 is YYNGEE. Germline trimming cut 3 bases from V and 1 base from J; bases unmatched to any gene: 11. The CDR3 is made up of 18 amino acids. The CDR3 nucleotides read TGTGCCAGCAGCGCCTCCATCATAGCGGGAGGTCGCACAGATACGCAGTATTTT. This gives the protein CASSASIIAGGRTDTQYF.

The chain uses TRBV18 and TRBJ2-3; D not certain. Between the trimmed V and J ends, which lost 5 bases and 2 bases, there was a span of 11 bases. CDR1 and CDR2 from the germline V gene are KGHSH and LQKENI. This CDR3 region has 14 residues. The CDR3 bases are TGTGCCAGCTCATCGCAGTATTCCACAGATACGCAGTATTTT. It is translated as CASSSQYSTDTQYF. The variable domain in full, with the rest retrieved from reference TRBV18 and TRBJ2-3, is NAGVMQNPRHLVRRRGQEARLRCSPMKGHSHVYWYRQLPEEGLKFMVYLQKENIIDESGMPKERFSAEFPKEGPSILRIQQVVRGDSAAYFCASSSQYSTDTQYFGPGTRLTVL.

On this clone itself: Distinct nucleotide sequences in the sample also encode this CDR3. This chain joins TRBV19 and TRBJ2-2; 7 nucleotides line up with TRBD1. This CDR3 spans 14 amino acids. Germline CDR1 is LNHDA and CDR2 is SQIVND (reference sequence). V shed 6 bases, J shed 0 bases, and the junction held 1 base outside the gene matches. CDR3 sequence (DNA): TGTGCCAGTAGCGGACAGGCGAACACCGGGGAGCTGTTTTTT. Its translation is CASSGQANTGELFF.

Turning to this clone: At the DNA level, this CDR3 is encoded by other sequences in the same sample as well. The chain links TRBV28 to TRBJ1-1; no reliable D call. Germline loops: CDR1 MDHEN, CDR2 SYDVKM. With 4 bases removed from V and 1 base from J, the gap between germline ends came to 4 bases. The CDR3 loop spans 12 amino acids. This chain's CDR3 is CASSWANTEAFF. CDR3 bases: TGTGCCAGCAGTTGGGCGAACACTGAAGCTTTCTTT.

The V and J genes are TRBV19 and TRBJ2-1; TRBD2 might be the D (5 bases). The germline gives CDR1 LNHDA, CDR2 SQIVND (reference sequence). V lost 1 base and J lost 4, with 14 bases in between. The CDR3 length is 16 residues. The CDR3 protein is CASSIAFRTPYNEQFF. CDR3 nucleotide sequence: TGTGCCAGTAGTATAGCCTTTCGGACTCCTTACAATGAGCAGTTCTTC. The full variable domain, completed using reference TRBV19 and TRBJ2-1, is DGGITQSPKYLFRKEGQNVTLSCEQNLNHDAMYWYRQDPGQGLRLIYYSQIVNDFQKGDIAEGYSVSREKKESFPLTVTSAQKNPTAFYLCASSIAFRTPYNEQFFGPGTRLTVL.

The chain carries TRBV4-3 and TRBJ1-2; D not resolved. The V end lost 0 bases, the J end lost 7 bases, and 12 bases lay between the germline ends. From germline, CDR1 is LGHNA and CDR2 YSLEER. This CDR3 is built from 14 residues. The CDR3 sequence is CASSQDLSVGGYTF. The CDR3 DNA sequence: TGCGCCAGCAGCCAAGACCTGTCAGTTGGTGGCTACACCTTC.

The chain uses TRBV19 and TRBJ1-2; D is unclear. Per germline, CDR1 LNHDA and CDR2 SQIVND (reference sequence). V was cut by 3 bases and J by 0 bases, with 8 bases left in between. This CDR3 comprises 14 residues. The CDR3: CASSIVGANYGYTF. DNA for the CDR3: TGTGCCAGTAGTATTGTCGGAGCTAACTATGGCTACACCTTC.

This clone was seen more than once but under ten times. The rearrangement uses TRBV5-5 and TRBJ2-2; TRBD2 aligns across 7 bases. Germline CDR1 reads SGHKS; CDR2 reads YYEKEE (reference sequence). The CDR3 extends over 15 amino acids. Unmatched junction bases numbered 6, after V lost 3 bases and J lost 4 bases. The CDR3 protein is CASSWSGTLTGELFF. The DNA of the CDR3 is TGTGCCAGCAGCTGGAGCGGGACCCTCACCGGGGAGCTGTTTTTT.

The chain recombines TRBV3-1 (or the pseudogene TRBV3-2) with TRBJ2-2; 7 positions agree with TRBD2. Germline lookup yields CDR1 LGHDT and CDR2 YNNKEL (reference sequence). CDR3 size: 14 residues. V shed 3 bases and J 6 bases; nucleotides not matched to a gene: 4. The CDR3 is CASSQPGGSGELFF. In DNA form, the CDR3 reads TGTGCCAGCAGCCAGCCGGGAGGCTCCGGGGAGCTGTTTTTT.

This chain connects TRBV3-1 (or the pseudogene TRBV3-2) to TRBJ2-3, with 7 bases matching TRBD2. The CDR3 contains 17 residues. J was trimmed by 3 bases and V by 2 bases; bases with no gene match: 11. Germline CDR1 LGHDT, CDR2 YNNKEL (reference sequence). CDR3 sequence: CASSQRLAGPGTDTQYF. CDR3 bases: TGTGCCAGCAGCCAAAGACTAGCAGGGCCGGGGACAGATACGCAGTATTTT.

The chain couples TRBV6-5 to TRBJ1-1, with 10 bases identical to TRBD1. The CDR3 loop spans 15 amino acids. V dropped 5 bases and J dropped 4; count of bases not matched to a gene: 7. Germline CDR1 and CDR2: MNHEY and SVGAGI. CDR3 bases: TGTGCCAGCAGTCGGCCGGGACAGGGGCCCACTGAAGCTTTCTTT. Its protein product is CASSRPGQGPTEAFF.

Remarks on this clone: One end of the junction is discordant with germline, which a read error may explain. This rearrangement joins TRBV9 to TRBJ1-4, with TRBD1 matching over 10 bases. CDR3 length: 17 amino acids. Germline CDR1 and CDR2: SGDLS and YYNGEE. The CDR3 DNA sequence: TGCGCCAGCAGCGTAGGTGCGACAAGGACAGGGGGGGAAAAACTGTTTTTT. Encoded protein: CASSVGATRTGGEKLFF.

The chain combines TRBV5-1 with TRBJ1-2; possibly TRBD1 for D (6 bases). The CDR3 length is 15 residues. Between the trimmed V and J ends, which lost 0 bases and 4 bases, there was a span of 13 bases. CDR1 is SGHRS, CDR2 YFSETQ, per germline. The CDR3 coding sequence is TGCGCCAGCAGCTTGGTTGCAGGGGTTGGCTATGGCTACACCTTC. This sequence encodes CASSLVAGVGYGYTF.

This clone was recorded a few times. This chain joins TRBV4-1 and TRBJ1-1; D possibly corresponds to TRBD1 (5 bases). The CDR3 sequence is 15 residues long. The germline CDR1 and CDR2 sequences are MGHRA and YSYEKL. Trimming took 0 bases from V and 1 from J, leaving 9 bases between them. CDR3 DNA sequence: TGCGCCAGCAGCCAAGAAGGAACAGGGAACACTGAAGCTTTCTTT. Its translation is CASSQEGTGNTEAFF.

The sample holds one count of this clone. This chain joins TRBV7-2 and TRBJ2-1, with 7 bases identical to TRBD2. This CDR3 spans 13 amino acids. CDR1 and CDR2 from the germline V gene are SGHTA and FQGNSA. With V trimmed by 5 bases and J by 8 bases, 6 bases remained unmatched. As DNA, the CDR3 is TGTGCCAGCAGCCCCCGGGAGGCTGATGAGCAGTTCTTC. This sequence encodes CASSPREADEQFF.

Here the CDR3 reads CAWSLGGWTDTQYF. For the CDR3, the DNA is TGTGCCTGGTCCCTAGGGGGATGGACAGATACGCAGTATTTT. This sequence joins TRBV30 and TRBJ2-3; D might be TRBD1 (6 bases). CDR3 length: 14 amino acids. CDR1 and CDR2 from the germline V gene are GTSNPN and SVGIG (reference sequence). Trimming took 5 bases from V and 3 from J, leaving 15 bases between them.

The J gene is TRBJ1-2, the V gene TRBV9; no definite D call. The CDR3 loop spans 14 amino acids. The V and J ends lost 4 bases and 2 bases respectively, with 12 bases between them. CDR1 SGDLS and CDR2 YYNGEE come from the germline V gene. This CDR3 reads CASSPAAQNYGYTF. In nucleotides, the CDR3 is TGTGCCAGCAGCCCTGCTGCACAGAACTATGGCTACACCTTC. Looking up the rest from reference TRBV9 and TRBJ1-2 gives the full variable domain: DSGVTQTPKHLITATGQRVTLRCSPRSGDLSVYWYQQSLDQGLQFLIQYYNGEERAKGNILERFSAQQFPDLHSELNLSSLELGDSALYFCASSPAAQNYGYTFGSGTRLTVV.

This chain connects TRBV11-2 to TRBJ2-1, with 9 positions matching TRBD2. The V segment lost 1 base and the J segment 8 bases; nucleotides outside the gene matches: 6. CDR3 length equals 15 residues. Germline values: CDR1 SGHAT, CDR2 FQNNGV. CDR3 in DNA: TGTGCCAGCAGCTTAGGGACTAGCGTTCTGCATGAGCAGTTCTTC. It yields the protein CASSLGTSVLHEQFF.

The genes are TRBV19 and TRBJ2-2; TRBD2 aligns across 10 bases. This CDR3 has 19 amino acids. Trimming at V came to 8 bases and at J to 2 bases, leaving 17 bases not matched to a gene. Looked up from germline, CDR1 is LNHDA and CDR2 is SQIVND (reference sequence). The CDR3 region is CASALEREGLFVNTGELFF. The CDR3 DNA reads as TGTGCCAGTGCCCTCGAGCGGGAGGGTCTCTTCGTAAACACCGGGGAGCTGTTTTTT.

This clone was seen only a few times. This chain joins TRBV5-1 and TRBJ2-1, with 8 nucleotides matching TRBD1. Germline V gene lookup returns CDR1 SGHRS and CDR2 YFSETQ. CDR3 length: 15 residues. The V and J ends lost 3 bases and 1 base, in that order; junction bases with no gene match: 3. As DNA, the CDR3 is TGCGCCAGCAGCTGGGGACAGGCGTCCTACAATGAGCAGTTCTTC. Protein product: CASSWGQASYNEQFF.

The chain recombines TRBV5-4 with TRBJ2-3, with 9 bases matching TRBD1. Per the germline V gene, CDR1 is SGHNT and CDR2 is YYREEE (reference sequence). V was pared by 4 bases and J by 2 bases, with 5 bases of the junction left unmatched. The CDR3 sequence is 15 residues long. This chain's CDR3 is CASSQGQGYTDTQYF. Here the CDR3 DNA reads TGTGCCAGCAGCCAGGGACAGGGATACACAGATACGCAGTATTTT.

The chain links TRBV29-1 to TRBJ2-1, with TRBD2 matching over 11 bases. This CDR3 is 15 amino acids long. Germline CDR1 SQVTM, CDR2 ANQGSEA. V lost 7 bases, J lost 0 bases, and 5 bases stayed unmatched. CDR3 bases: TGCAGCGGGGCGACTAGCGGGATCTCCTACAATGAGCAGTTCTTC. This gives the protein CSGATSGISYNEQFF.

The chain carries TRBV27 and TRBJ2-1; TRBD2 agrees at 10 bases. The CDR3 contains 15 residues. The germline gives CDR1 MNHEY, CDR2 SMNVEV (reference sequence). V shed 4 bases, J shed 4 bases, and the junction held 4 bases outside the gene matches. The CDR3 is CASSWSGRAYNEQFF. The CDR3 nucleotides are TGTGCCAGCAGTTGGAGCGGGAGGGCATACAATGAGCAGTTCTTC.

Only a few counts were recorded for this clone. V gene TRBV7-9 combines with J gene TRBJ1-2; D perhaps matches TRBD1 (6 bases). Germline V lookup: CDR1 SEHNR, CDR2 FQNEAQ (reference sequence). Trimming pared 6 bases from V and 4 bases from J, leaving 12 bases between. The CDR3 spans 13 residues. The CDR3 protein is CASRVQGPYGYTF. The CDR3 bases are TGTGCCAGCAGGGTACAGGGCCCCTATGGCTACACCTTC.